One T cell receptor beta chain is described in this entry. One Seattle source followed patients from active infection through their disease course. The sample is drawn from a study of blood T cell repertoires in COVID-19. The overall study: Acute and convalescent COVID-19 samples came from the United States, Italy and Spain.

V was shortened by 6 bases and J by 0 bases, with 14 bases between the two germline ends. The CDR3 extends over 15 amino acids. CDR1 is SGHRS, CDR2 YFSETQ, per germline. Under the authors' procedure: Estimation of nucleated cell counts relied on the amplification of reference gene primers. Assay: immunoSEQ multiplex PCR; the TCRdb copy retains only in-frame clones and omits some. V and J calls plus clone size are reproduced from that table; the DNA served to infer D and trimming. The sample lists roughly 45,000 clones, roughly 93% occurring once. The sample comprised peripheral blood. This clonotype was sampled from a man between 60 and 70 years old with COVID-19, enrolled during active disease. The chain couples TRBV5-1 to TRBJ2-3; possibly TRBD2 for D (6 bases). CDR3 sequence (DNA): TGCGCCAGCACCACACTAGCCCCAAGCACAGATACGCAGTATTTT. It is translated as CASTTLAPSTDTQYF.